This TCR beta chain is from a study of cytomegalovirus exposure and HLA in healthy donors. Regarding the study as a whole: Later, an analysis showed that TCR beta chains associated with HLA were more clonally expanded than others that were equally common.

The length of the CDR3 is 14 residues. The germline gives CDR1 LNHDA, CDR2 SQIVND (reference sequence). V lost 1 base and J 2 bases, leaving 8 bases between the germline ends. PCR used 60 Vbeta primers and 13 Jbeta primers. The protocol was immunoSEQ multiplex PCR, while the TCRdb copy is restricted to in-frame clones and leaves out a portion. The data contain about 200,000 clones, about 13% of them singletons. This clone was seen only a few times. Its antigen remains unknown. The chain is built from TRBV19 and TRBJ1-2, with D possibly being TRBD1 (5 bases). Sequenced input: PBMCs. The receptor's source is a man in his fifties in good health and CMV-seropositive. The CDR3 protein is CASSIAAGNYGYTF. In nucleotides, the CDR3 is TGTGCCAGTAGTATAGCGGCAGGGAACTATGGCTACACCTTC.